This T cell receptor beta chain was identified during a study of T cell repertoires in cytomegalovirus infection. Overall study context: In public TCR beta signatures, there were indications of both CMV infection and matching HLA type.

TCRdb independently ran MiXCR on the reads; one entry per CDR3 protein. The sample records approximately 89,000 distinct CDR3 sequences, around 32% being singletons. The CDR3 extends over 15 amino acids. Trimming took 5 bases from V and 3 from J, leaving 16 bases between them. Germline CDR1 and CDR2: MNHEY and SVGAGI. This clonotype was found a few times. Its matching antigen is unknown. Points from the study as a whole: Summed frequency of public TCR beta families distinguished CMV carriers with the relevant HLA. HLA-C-restricted CMV clonotypes gave the most frequent clonotype in two of eight donors.

Sequencing was performed on CD8+ T cells from cultured PBMCs, taken from culture after CMV antigen stimulation. The chain joins TRBV6-5 to TRBJ1-2; D perhaps matches TRBD1 (6 bases). The origin of this receptor is a human donor in good health (CMV status not recorded). Some clones in this sample may be carry-over from other donors' samples. CDR3 loop: CASSIKGVPYYGYTF. For the CDR3, the DNA is TGTGCCAGCAGTATCAAGGGGGTGCCCTACTATGGCTACACCTTC.